Listed here are 4 T cell receptor beta chains from one sample, sequenced in a study of response to subunit inactivated influenza vaccine. One entry per CDR3 protein, called by TCRdb with MiXCR from the RT-PCR reads. The table lists around 530,000 distinct CDR3 sequences, 16% of them singletons, with over 2.5% in the top ten. This sample comprised CD4+ T cells sorted from PBMCs, obtained less than 25 months after vaccination. These receptors were obtained from a man between 50 and 69 years old who received an inactivated influenza vaccine.

CDR3 sequence (DNA): TGCGCCAGCAGCCCGCGGCGACTAGCGGAACCCACGCATACGCAGTATTTT. Translating it yields CASSPRRLAEPTHTQYF. The chain employs TRBV5-1 and TRBJ2-3; 9 bases align to TRBD2. CDR3 length: 17 residues. Germline V CDR1 and CDR2: SGHRS, YFSETQ. V gave up 4 bases and J gave up 7 bases; unmatched junction bases: 16. The full variable domain, its missing parts supplied by reference TRBV5-1 and TRBJ2-3, is KAGVTQTPRYLIKTRGQQVTLSCSPISGHRSVSWYQQTPGQGLQFLFEYFSETQRNKGNFPGRFSGRQFSNSRSEMNVSTLELGDSALYLCASSPRRLAEPTHTQYFGPGTRLTVL.

The J gene is TRBJ2-7, the V gene TRBV19; 9 bases agree with TRBD1. After removal of 3 bases from V and 2 bases from J, the junction contained 5 bases not matched to a gene. This CDR3 comprises 15 residues. The germline gives CDR1 LNHDA, CDR2 SQIVND (reference sequence). The CDR3 reads CASSMGQGRTYEQYF. The CDR3 nucleotides read TGTGCCAGTAGTATGGGACAGGGAAGAACCTACGAGCAGTACTTC.

The chain joins TRBV6-5 to TRBJ1-1; D not certain. Germline CDR1 is MNHEY and CDR2 is SVGAGI. Trimming removed 4 bases at V and 2 bases at J, with 11 bases between. The CDR3 is made up of 14 amino acids. This chain's CDR3 is CASSFRRLNTEAFF. Written as DNA, the CDR3 is TGTGCCAGCAGTTTCCGACGGTTAAACACTGAAGCTTTCTTT.

The chain combines TRBV20-1 with TRBJ2-1; 10 nucleotides agree with TRBD2. V shed 8 bases, J shed 7 bases, and the junction held 14 bases outside the gene matches. From germline, CDR1 is DFQATT and CDR2 SNEGSKA (reference sequence). This CDR3 region has 15 residues. CDR3 amino acids: CSTPGLAGVGNEQFF. CDR3 DNA: TGCAGTACACCGGGTCTAGCGGGAGTTGGTAATGAGCAGTTCTTC.